The present entry profiles one T cell receptor (beta chain) with its context. V lost 1 base and J lost 1, with 9 bases in between. Germline CDR1 is MNHEY and CDR2 is SVGAGI. The CDR3 runs 15 residues. TRB rearrangements spanning V, D and J were amplified using mixed TRB-A/B primers. TCRdb processed the multiplex PCR reads anew with MiXCR; each CDR3 protein has one entry. This table holds 4,900 or so distinct CDR3 sequences, 38% found once. The data stem from a study of T cell repertoires in aging, cancer and after chemotherapy. Peripheral blood genomic DNA, not sorted cells or RNA, was the template. The J gene is TRBJ2-3, the V gene TRBV6-5, with D perhaps matching TRBD1 or TRBD2 (5 bases each). The sequenced material came from blood. The sequence came from a human donor with a blood cancer. CDR3 nucleotides: TGTGCCAGCAGTTACTTGGGGGATGGCACAGATACGCAGTATTTT. Its translation is CASSYLGDGTDTQYF.